The 27 T cell receptor beta chains in this list originate from one sample, sequenced in a study of control samples from healthy donors and cancer patients. Libraries were prepared by immunoSEQ multiplex PCR; TCRdb keeps only in-frame clonotypes and omits some of them. The sample carries more than 75,000 clones, 80% to 90% recorded once. Material: PBMCs. The receptors here all came from an older woman with head and neck cancer.

The chain couples TRBV29-1 to TRBJ2-1; no definite D call. This CDR3 comprises 10 residues. Germline assignment: CDR1 SQVTM and CDR2 ANQGSEA. V lost 7 bases, J lost 9 bases, and 10 bases lay in between. The CDR3 DNA is TGCAGCGCGAGGACGATTGAGCAGTTCTTC. Translation gives CSARTIEQFF.

The chain links TRBV27 to TRBJ2-7, with a possible D match to TRBD2 (5 bases). CDR1 and CDR2 from the germline V gene are MNHEY and SMNVEV (reference sequence). V was cut by 9 bases and J by 3 bases, with 12 bases left in between. The CDR3 consists of 12 residues. As DNA, the CDR3 is TGTGCCAGTAAAGGCGGGTACTACGAGCAGTACTTC. Translated, it gives CASKGGYYEQYF.

The sample holds a few counts of this clone. The chain is built from TRBV3-1 (or the pseudogene TRBV3-2) and TRBJ1-5, with D uncertain. Germline-derived CDR1 and CDR2 are LGHDT and YNNKEL (reference sequence). Trimming took 1 base from V and 3 from J, leaving 1 base between them. The CDR3 contains 12 residues. CDR3 amino acids: CASSQVNQPQHF. The CDR3 DNA is TGTGCCAGCAGCCAAGTCAATCAGCCCCAGCATTTT.

The rearrangement joins TRBV29-1 to TRBJ2-7, with D perhaps TRBD2 (5 bases). Trimming pared 6 bases from V and 6 bases from J, leaving 24 bases between. The CDR3 sequence is 15 residues long. Germline assignment: CDR1 SQVTM and CDR2 ANQGSEA. The CDR3 is CSVVGPGLSRGEQYF. CDR3 nucleotide sequence: TGCAGCGTCGTAGGTCCGGGCCTAAGCCGGGGCGAGCAGTACTTC.

This chain joins TRBV6-4 and TRBJ2-5; D remains ambiguous. The CDR3 is 15 amino acids. Germline CDR1 and CDR2: MRHNA and SNTAGT. The V end lost 5 bases, the J end lost 5 bases, and 18 bases lay between the germline ends. Here the CDR3 DNA reads TGTGCCAGCAGTCGGATTTATGGAACGTTTGAGACCCAGTACTTC. Its translation: CASSRIYGTFETQYF.

The rearrangement links TRBV28 to TRBJ2-6, with D unclear. Germline V gene lookup returns CDR1 MDHEN and CDR2 SYDVKM. The CDR3 has 12 residues. Trimming removed 8 bases at V and 1 base at J, with 3 bases between. The CDR3 DNA reads as TGTGCCAGCCTATCTGGGGCCAACGTCCTGACTTTC. It is translated as CASLSGANVLTF.

The rearrangement joins TRBV4-3 to TRBJ2-7; D unclear. The CDR3 covers 14 residues. The germline V gene encodes CDR1 LGHNA and CDR2 YSLEER. V was pared by 4 bases and J by 2 bases, with 12 bases between. The DNA of the CDR3 is TGCGCCAGCAGCCTCGAGCTGCGAACCTACGAGCAGTACTTC. It encodes CASSLELRTYEQYF.

This chain joins TRBV28 and TRBJ1-4; TRBD1 is a possible D gene (6 bases). The CDR3 is 17 amino acids. Trimming removed 4 bases from V and 0 bases from J, with 15 bases in between. Germline CDR1 and CDR2: MDHEN and SYDVKM. In DNA, the CDR3 is TGTGCCAGCAGTTCACACAGGGACCGCACAACTAATGAAAAACTGTTTTTT. It encodes CASSSHRDRTTNEKLFF.

The chain combines TRBV11-3 with TRBJ2-3; tentative D call: TRBD1 (5 bases). This CDR3 contains 14 residues. The V and J ends lost 5 bases and 5 bases respectively, with 14 bases between them. The germline V gene has CDR1 SGHNT and CDR2 YENEEA. As DNA, the CDR3 is TGTGCCAGCAGCCATAGGGGTATGGGAGATACGCAGTATTTT. It translates to CASSHRGMGDTQYF.

The chain is built from TRBV2 and TRBJ2-1; 10 bases are shared with TRBD1. V lost 11 bases and J lost 9; bases outside the gene matches: 10. From germline, CDR1 is SNHLY and CDR2 FYNNEI. CDR3 length equals 13 residues. The CDR3: CAGKGQGISEQFF. CDR3 nucleotides: TGTGCCGGTAAGGGACAGGGGATAAGTGAGCAGTTCTTC.

The V call is TRBV7-5, the J call TRBJ2-1; the table assigns TRBD1, which was not confirmed against the DNA. TRBV7-5 is a known pseudogene. The CDR3 runs to 16 residues. CDR3 loop: CVRSLAETGGEGEQFF. DNA of the CDR3: TGTGTCAGAAGCTTAGCGGAGACAGGGGGCGAGGGTGAGCAGTTCTTC.

V usage is TRBV28 and J usage is TRBJ2-4; 8 positions match TRBD1. CDR1 is MDHEN and CDR2 is SYDVKM in the germline V gene. Trimming removed 7 bases from V and 1 base from J; junction bases left unmatched: 15. This CDR3 region has 18 residues. CDR3 loop: CASKDGSRGPTAKNIQYF. Written as DNA, the CDR3 is TGTGCCAGCAAGGATGGCAGCAGGGGGCCTACGGCCAAAAACATTCAGTACTTC.

The genes are TRBV4-1 and TRBJ2-5; TRBD2 matches 11 bases. Germline CDR1 is MGHRA and CDR2 is YSYEKL. The CDR3 runs 17 residues. The trim removed 3 bases at V and 0 bases at J, leaving 6 bases unmatched. CDR3 sequence: CASSHATSGMYQETQYF. In DNA, the CDR3 is TGCGCCAGCAGCCATGCGACTAGCGGGATGTACCAAGAGACCCAGTACTTC.

This chain links TRBV5-6 with TRBJ1-2; a possible D gene is TRBD1 (5 bases). This CDR3 comprises 16 residues. The V gene's germline CDR1 is SGHDT and CDR2 YYEEEE. Trimming stripped 0 bases from V and 6 bases from J, with 18 bases between. CDR3 bases: TGTGCCAGCAGCTTGGATTACCTTCAGGGACTGGATGGCTACACCTTC. The encoded protein is CASSLDYLQGLDGYTF. The full variable domain, with the rest looked up from reference TRBV5-6 and TRBJ1-2, is DAGVTQSPTHLIKTRGQQVTLRCSPKSGHDTVSWYQQALGQGPQFIFQYYEEEERQRGNFPDRFSGHQFPNYSSELNVNALLLGDSALYLCASSLDYLQGLDGYTFGSGTRLTVV.

The V call is TRBV11-2, the J call TRBJ2-1, with 13 bases lining up with TRBD2. The germline V gene encodes CDR1 SGHAT and CDR2 FQNNGV. V shed 5 bases, J shed 5 bases, and the junction held 9 bases outside the gene matches. The CDR3 is made up of 17 amino acids. The DNA of the CDR3 is TGTGCCAGCAGCGCGCCCACAGGGACTAGCGGGAACAATGAGCAGTTCTTC. Translation gives CASSAPTGTSGNNEQFF.

The V gene is TRBV11-2, the J gene TRBJ2-7; 7 nucleotides agree with TRBD1. Per germline, CDR1 SGHAT and CDR2 FQNNGV. The V gene end was trimmed by 5 bases and the J gene end by 2 bases; junction bases not matched to a gene: 6. This CDR3 is 14 amino acids long. The CDR3 sequence: CASSTDRTTYEQYF. DNA for the CDR3: TGTGCCAGCAGCACGGACAGGACAACCTACGAGCAGTACTTC. The whole variable domain, filled in from reference TRBV11-2 and TRBJ2-7, reads EAGVAQSPRYKIIEKRQSVAFWCNPISGHATLYWYQQILGQGPKLLIQFQNNGVVDDSQLPKDRFSAERLKGVDSTLKIQPAKLEDSAVYLCASSTDRTTYEQYFGPGTRLTVT.

This clone was seen only once. V is TRBV7-2 and J is TRBJ1-1; D is unresolved. The V end was cut by 2 bases, the J end by 1 base, with 5 bases between. This CDR3 has 13 amino acids. Germline CDR1 is SGHTA and CDR2 is FQGNSA. CDR3 residues: CASSLSQNTEAFF. In DNA, the CDR3 is TGTGCCAGCAGCTTATCGCAGAACACTGAAGCTTTCTTT.

This clone was detected once. The chain uses TRBV6-2 or TRBV6-3 and TRBJ2-3, with D possibly matching TRBD2 (7 bases). The CDR3 spans 17 residues. Per germline, CDR1 MNHEY and CDR2 SVGEGT. Trimming shortened V by 2 bases and J by 0 bases, and 15 bases separated the two germline ends. Here the CDR3 reads CASSYVPGGPSTDTQYF. The CDR3 DNA follows: TGTGCCAGCAGTTACGTCCCCGGGGGGCCTAGCACAGATACGCAGTATTTT.

The genes are TRBV18 and TRBJ1-5; possible D gene TRBD1, 5 bases. Germline values: CDR1 KGHSH, CDR2 LQKENI. V lost 2 bases and J lost 3, with 11 bases in between. The CDR3 spans 15 residues. The CDR3 bases are TGTGCCAGCTCACCAAGGGCGGGGGACAATCAGCCCCAGCATTTT. Translating gives CASSPRAGDNQPQHF.

V and J are TRBV7-9 and TRBJ2-2; 9 bases line up with TRBD1. The ends lost 11 bases at V and 5 bases at J; junction bases unmatched: 12. The CDR3 is made up of 15 amino acids. The germline V gene encodes CDR1 SEHNR and CDR2 FQNEAQ (reference sequence). The chain's CDR3 is CASATGTGFTGELFF. CDR3 nucleotides: TGTGCCTCCGCTACCGGGACAGGGTTTACCGGGGAGCTGTTTTTT.

The table lists this clone with a count of one. The chain joins TRBV7-8 to TRBJ2-3; D gene ambiguous. Germline CDR1 SGHVS, CDR2 FQNEAQ. CDR3 size: 13 residues. V shed 3 bases and J shed 6 bases, with 10 bases lying between them. The CDR3 protein is CASSLDGRDTQYF. CDR3 nucleotide sequence: TGTGCCAGCAGCTTGGATGGTCGGGATACGCAGTATTTT.

V usage is TRBV6-5 and J usage is TRBJ2-5; D is unresolved. V dropped 6 bases and J dropped 7 bases, with 21 bases sitting between them. CDR1 and CDR2 from the germline V gene are MNHEY and SVGAGI. The CDR3 totals 15 residues. Here the CDR3 DNA reads TGTGCCAGCAGGAGTCCCGACTTGGGCCGACGGACCCAGTACTTC. Translation gives CASRSPDLGRRTQYF.

The chain links TRBV27 to TRBJ2-1, with no clear D. Per germline, CDR1 MNHEY and CDR2 SMNVEV (reference sequence). V was clipped by 2 bases and J by 3 bases, with 5 bases between them. The CDR3 is 13 residues long. CDR3 protein: CASSLVIYNEQFF. The CDR3, as DNA: TGTGCCAGCAGTTTAGTCATCTACAATGAGCAGTTCTTC.

This clone turned up a few times. The chain combines TRBV2 with TRBJ1-5; a weak D match, TRBD1 (5 bases). CDR1 is SNHLY, CDR2 FYNNEI, per germline. Between the trimmed V and J ends, which lost 1 base and 6 bases, there was a span of 13 bases. CDR3 size: 15 residues. The CDR3 bases are TGTGCCAGCAGTGAAGGAATGAAAGGGACTCAGCCCCAGCATTTT. Its translation is CASSEGMKGTQPQHF.

The V call is TRBV5-1, the J call TRBJ2-3; possibly TRBD1 for D (5 bases). Trimming left V 3 bases short and J 3 bases short, with 23 bases between. CDR3 size: 18 residues. CDR1 and CDR2 (germline): SGHRS, YFSETQ. The CDR3 loop is CASSSSLRPGLTTDTQYF. The CDR3 nucleotides read TGCGCCAGCAGCTCATCCCTCAGGCCAGGGTTGACTACAGATACGCAGTATTTT.

The count of this clone is one. The chain employs TRBV5-5 and TRBJ1-2, with D unresolved. The CDR3 totals 14 residues. CDR1 and CDR2 (germline): SGHKS, YYEKEE (reference sequence). The ends were cut back, 4 bases at V and 3 bases at J, with 13 bases in the middle. Here the CDR3 reads CASSPRGGHYGYTF. The DNA of the CDR3 is TGTGCCAGCAGCCCCCGAGGCGGCCACTATGGCTACACCTTC.

The chain links TRBV28 to TRBJ1-5; a weak D match, TRBD1 (6 bases). This CDR3 comprises 13 residues. Trimming cost V 2 bases and J 6 bases, with 8 bases left between them. Germline V gene lookup returns CDR1 MDHEN and CDR2 SYDVKM. In nucleotides, the CDR3 is TGTGCCAGCAGTTTAAGGGGGTCTCAGCCCCAGCATTTT. This codes for CASSLRGSQPQHF.